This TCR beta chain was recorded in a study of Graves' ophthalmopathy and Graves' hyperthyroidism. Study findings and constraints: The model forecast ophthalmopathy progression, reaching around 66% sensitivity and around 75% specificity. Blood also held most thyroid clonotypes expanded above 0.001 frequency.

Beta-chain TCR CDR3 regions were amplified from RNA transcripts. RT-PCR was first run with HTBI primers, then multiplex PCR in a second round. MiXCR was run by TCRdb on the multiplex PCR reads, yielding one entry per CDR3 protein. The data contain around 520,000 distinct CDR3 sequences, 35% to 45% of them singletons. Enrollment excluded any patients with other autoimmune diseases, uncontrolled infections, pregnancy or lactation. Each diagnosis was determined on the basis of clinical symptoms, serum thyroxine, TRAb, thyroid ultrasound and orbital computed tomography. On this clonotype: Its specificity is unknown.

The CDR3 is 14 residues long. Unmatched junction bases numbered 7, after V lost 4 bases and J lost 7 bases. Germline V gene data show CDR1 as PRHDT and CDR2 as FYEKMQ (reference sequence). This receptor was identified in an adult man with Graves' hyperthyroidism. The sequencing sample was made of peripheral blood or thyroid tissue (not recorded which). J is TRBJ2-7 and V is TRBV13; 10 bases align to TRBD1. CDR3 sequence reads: CASSSGTGDNEQYF. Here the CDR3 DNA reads TGTGCCAGCAGCTCCGGGACAGGGGACAATGAGCAGTACTTC. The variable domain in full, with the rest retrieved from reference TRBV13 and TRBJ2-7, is AAGVIQSPRHLIKEKRETATLKCYPIPRHDTVYWYQQGPGQDPQFLISFYEKMQSDKGSIPDRFSAQQFSDYHSELNMSSLELGDSALYFCASSSGTGDNEQYFGPGTRLTVT.